Reported below is one T cell receptor beta chain. V trimming: 4 bases; J trimming: 4 bases; junction bases outside the gene matches: 14. CDR1 and CDR2 (germline): SGHDT, YYEEEE. The CDR3 is made up of 17 amino acids. These data are taken from a study of blood T cell repertoires in COVID-19. The overall study: Samples came from the United States, Italy and Spain, spanning acute and convalescent COVID-19. T cells, B-cell-depleted T cells, or PBMCs supplied cDNA or gDNA.

Methods used by the authors: Quantification of nucleated cells was approximated via reference gene primer amplification. Profiled with immunoSEQ multiplex PCR; TCRdb holds only in-frame clones, not every one. V and J calls and clone size follow that table, whereas D and trimming were derived from the DNA. The sample yields 85,000 to 130,000 clones, 91% seen once. What was sequenced was peripheral blood. The chain recombines TRBV5-6 with TRBJ1-1, with 9 bases that match TRBD1. The receptor was derived from a human donor in a cohort sampled during active COVID-19. CDR3 sequence reads: CASSLLESGQGITEAFF. DNA for the CDR3: TGTGCCAGCAGCCTGCTAGAGTCCGGACAGGGGATCACTGAAGCTTTCTTT.